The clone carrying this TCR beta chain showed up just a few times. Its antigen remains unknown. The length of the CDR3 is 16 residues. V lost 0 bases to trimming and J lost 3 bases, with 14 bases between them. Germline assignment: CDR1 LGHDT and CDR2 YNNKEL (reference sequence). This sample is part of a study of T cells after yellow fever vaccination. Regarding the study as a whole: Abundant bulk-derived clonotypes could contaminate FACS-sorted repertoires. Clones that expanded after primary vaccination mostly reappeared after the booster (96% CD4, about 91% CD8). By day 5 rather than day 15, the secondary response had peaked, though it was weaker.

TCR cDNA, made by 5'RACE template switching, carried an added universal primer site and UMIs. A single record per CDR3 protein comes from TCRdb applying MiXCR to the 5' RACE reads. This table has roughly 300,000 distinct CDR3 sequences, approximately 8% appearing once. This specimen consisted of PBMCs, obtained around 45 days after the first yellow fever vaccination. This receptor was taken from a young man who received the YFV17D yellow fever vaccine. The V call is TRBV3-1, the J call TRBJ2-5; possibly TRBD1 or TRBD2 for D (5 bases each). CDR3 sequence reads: CASSQDRGPVKETQYF. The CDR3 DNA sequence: TGTGCCAGCAGCCAAGATAGGGGACCCGTGAAAGAGACCCAGTACTTC.